This passage covers 15 T cell receptor beta chains from one sample sequenced in a study of metastatic and nonmetastatic thyroid tumors. The entire patient cohort was treatment-naive prior to thyroid surgery. TCRdb re-called clones from the PCR reads using MiXCR. The table lists tens of thousands of clones, roughly 18% of them singletons. The specimen sequenced was blood. The receptors derive from a female donor with papillary thyroid cancer or a benign thyroid nodule (not recorded which). Some clones in this sample may be carry-over from other donors' samples.

V gene TRBV5-1 combines with J gene TRBJ2-7; D gene ambiguous. Looked up from germline, CDR1 is SGHRS and CDR2 is YFSETQ. This CDR3 comprises 12 residues. V gave up 1 base and J gave up 4 bases, with 6 bases separating them. CDR3 nucleotides: TGCGCCAGCAGCTTGTACCCGTACGAGCAGTACTTC. The encoded protein is CASSLYPYEQYF.

In DNA, the CDR3 is TGTGCCAGCAGCCGTCCTGGGACAGGCAACAATGAGCAGTTCTTC. Protein product: CASSRPGTGNNEQFF. The chain combines TRBV11-2 with TRBJ2-1, with 8 bases matching TRBD1. The CDR3 totals 15 residues. V trimming: 5 bases; J trimming: 5 bases; junction bases outside the gene matches: 8. CDR1 is SGHAT and CDR2 is FQNNGV in the germline V gene.

J is TRBJ2-7 and V is TRBV30, with 7 bases lining up with TRBD1. V shed 6 bases and J 2 bases; nucleotides not matched to a gene: 4. CDR3 length equals 12 residues. In germline, CDR1 is GTSNPN, CDR2 SVGIG (reference sequence). CDR3 sequence reads: CACVQGAYEQYF. The DNA of the CDR3 is TGTGCCTGCGTGCAGGGGGCCTACGAGCAGTACTTC.

Of note for this clone: A junction boundary mismatches the germline segment, possibly from a read error. The rearrangement joins TRBV3-1 to TRBJ1-1; 7 bases are a match to TRBD1. Germline CDR1 is LGHDT and CDR2 is YNNKEL (reference sequence). This CDR3 spans 15 amino acids. The DNA for the CDR3 is TGTGCCAGCAGCGCCCCCCGGACAGGTAACACTGCAGCTTTCTTT. Translation gives CASSAPRTGNTAAFF.

In its sample, this clone was seen many times. The genes are TRBV12-3 or TRBV12-4 and TRBJ2-3, with unresolved D. The CDR3 has 11 residues. With 3 bases removed from V and 4 bases from J, the gap between germline ends came to 2 bases. CDR3 in DNA: TGTGCCAGCAGTTTGGCAGATACGCAGTATTTT. This codes for CASSLADTQYF.

This clone has a count of ten or more. The chain uses TRBV5-1 and TRBJ2-7; D gene uncertain. The length of the CDR3 is 14 residues. The germline CDR1 and CDR2 sequences are SGHRS and YFSETQ. Trimming removed 1 base at V and 5 bases at J, with 13 bases between. The chain's CDR3 is CASSLITPTNEQYF. CDR3 in DNA: TGCGCCAGCAGCTTGATAACCCCCACCAACGAGCAGTACTTC. The full variable domain, with the rest looked up from reference TRBV5-1 and TRBJ2-7, is KAGVTQTPRYLIKTRGQQVTLSCSPISGHRSVSWYQQTPGQGLQFLFEYFSETQRNKGNFPGRFSGRQFSNSRSEMNVSTLELGDSALYLCASSLITPTNEQYFGPGTRLTVT.

In its sample, this clone was seen many times. The J gene is TRBJ2-1, the V gene TRBV11-3; D unclear. CDR3 length equals 13 residues. Trimming removed 0 bases at V and 3 bases at J, with 3 bases between. CDR1 is SGHNT and CDR2 is YENEEA in the germline V gene. The DNA for the CDR3 is TGTGCCAGCAGCTTAGACCGCTACAATGAGCAGTTCTTC. It codes for CASSLDRYNEQFF.

In its sample, this clone ranks as medium-sized (0.01 to 0.1%). The V gene is TRBV28, the J gene TRBJ2-7, with 7 bases aligning to TRBD2. The CDR3 has 14 residues. Germline V gene lookup returns CDR1 MDHEN and CDR2 SYDVKM. Germline trimming cut 5 bases from V and 0 bases from J; bases unmatched to any gene: 4. DNA of the CDR3: TGTGCCAGCAGTGGGCGGGAGAGCTCCTACGAGCAGTACTTC. It encodes CASSGRESSYEQYF.

The gene calls are TRBV11-3 and TRBJ2-7; 8 bases line up with TRBD1. V lost 3 bases and J lost 4; bases outside the gene matches: 5. In germline, CDR1 is SGHNT, CDR2 YENEEA. The CDR3 has 14 residues. The CDR3 region has the DNA TGTGCCAGCAGCTTTGGGACAGGAGCTTACGAGCAGTACTTC. Protein product: CASSFGTGAYEQYF.

DNA for the CDR3: TGTGCCAGCAGTCGGGGACAGGGTTCCTACGAGCAGTACTTC. Amino acids: CASSRGQGSYEQYF. The genes are TRBV9 and TRBJ2-7, with 9 bases aligning to TRBD1. The CDR3 consists of 14 residues. V shed 5 bases, J shed 1 base, and the junction held 4 bases outside the gene matches. Germline CDR1 and CDR2: SGDLS and YYNGEE.

The sample holds many counts of this clone. The V call is TRBV7-2, the J call TRBJ2-7, with TRBD2 identical over 14 bases. The CDR3 covers 14 residues. V dropped 6 bases and J dropped 5; count of bases not matched to a gene: 3. Germline CDR1 is SGHTA and CDR2 is FQGNSA. The CDR3 protein is CASSRGLAGDEQYF. CDR3 coding DNA: TGTGCCAGCAGTCGGGGACTAGCGGGAGACGAGCAGTACTTC.

This clone was detected ten times or more. This chain joins TRBV19 and TRBJ1-5; D might be TRBD1 (5 bases). This CDR3 spans 14 amino acids. CDR1 LNHDA and CDR2 SQIVND come from the germline V gene (reference sequence). V lost 10 bases and J lost 1, with 14 bases in between. CDR3 sequence (DNA): TGTGCCACCTGGGACGTACGGAGCAATCAGCCCCAGCATTTT. Its translation: CATWDVRSNQPQHF.

This clone has a single count. The CDR3 reads CASSGPGLAGNEQFF. For the CDR3, the DNA is TGTGCCAGCAGCGGGCCCGGACTAGCCGGCAATGAGCAGTTCTTC. This chain joins TRBV5-4 and TRBJ2-1; TRBD2 agrees at 8 bases. Germline V lookup: CDR1 SGHNT, CDR2 YYREEE (reference sequence). V was clipped by 4 bases and J by 6 bases; unmatched bases: 9. CDR3 length: 15 amino acids.

This clone has at least ten counts. The chain carries TRBV9 and TRBJ2-5; either TRBD1 or TRBD2 may supply D (6 bases each). Germline V gives CDR1 SGDLS, CDR2 YYNGEE. Trimming stripped 6 bases from V and 7 bases from J, with 22 bases between. The CDR3 has 15 residues. CDR3 DNA sequence: TGTGCCAGCATCAAAAGGGGGGCCTCCCTAGGGACCCAGTACTTC. Translating gives CASIKRGASLGTQYF.

By share, this clone counts as medium-sized. This chain links TRBV2 with TRBJ1-5, with D perhaps matching TRBD1 (6 bases). Germline lookup yields CDR1 SNHLY and CDR2 FYNNEI. The CDR3 runs 15 residues. The V gene lost 2 bases and the J gene lost 7 bases, with 15 bases spanning the gap. Here the CDR3 reads CASSEWLRGDQPQHF. CDR3 nucleotide sequence: TGTGCCAGCAGTGAATGGCTCAGGGGCGACCAGCCCCAGCATTTT.